The 8 T cell receptor beta chains below were found in one sample sequenced in a study of blood T cell repertoires in COVID-19 (dated by TCRdb to about 2020). Library preparation was by the immunoSEQ multiplex PCR assay. The source is immuneACCESS, and TCRdb retained only in-frame sequences with V and J called. Part of the clones is not carried over; for the studies checked, unresolved V genes explain less than half of this, and the remainder is unexplained. For this sample the table gives approximately 200,000 clones, of which 88% were detected only once. Clones ranked in the top ten supply roughly 1.5% of the sample. The sample was peripheral blood. The receptors come from a young man with active or convalescent COVID-19.

V usage is TRBV6-1 and J usage is TRBJ2-1; 7 nucleotides line up with TRBD2. The CDR3 has 16 residues. The V and J ends lost 2 bases and 4 bases, in that order; junction bases with no gene match: 8. The germline V gene encodes CDR1 MNHNS and CDR2 SASEGT. CDR3 in amino acids: CASSEQLAASYNEQFF. DNA for the CDR3: TGTGCCAGCAGTGAACAGCTAGCGGCAAGTTACAATGAGCAGTTCTTC.

The rearrangement links TRBV19 to TRBJ1-5, with a weak D call TRBD1 (6 bases). Germline loops: CDR1 LNHDA, CDR2 SQIVND (reference sequence). V gave up 5 bases and J gave up 3 bases, with 14 bases separating them. There are 15 residues in the CDR3. The CDR3 bases are TGTGCCAGTAGTCTGCCGACAGGTTACAATCAGCCCCAGCATTTT. Protein sequence: CASSLPTGYNQPQHF. The variable domain in full, completed from reference TRBV19 and TRBJ1-5, reads DGGITQSPKYLFRKEGQNVTLSCEQNLNHDAMYWYRQDPGQGLRLIYYSQIVNDFQKGDIAEGYSVSREKKESFPLTVTSAQKNPTAFYLCASSLPTGYNQPQHFGDGTRLSIL.

J is TRBJ2-3 and V is TRBV5-8, with 8 bases identical to TRBD2. There are 16 residues in the CDR3. CDR1 SGHTS and CDR2 YDEGEE come from the germline V gene. With V trimmed by 0 bases and J by 1 base, 4 bases remained unmatched. As DNA, the CDR3 is TGTGCCAGCAGCTTGGCCTCGGGACTAGGCACAGATACGCAGTATTTT. It is translated as CASSLASGLGTDTQYF.

This rearrangement joins TRBV7-9 to TRBJ2-3; 7 nucleotides match TRBD1. Germline V gene sequence: CDR1 SEHNR, CDR2 FQNEAQ (reference sequence). The CDR3 is made up of 15 amino acids. V lost 4 bases, J lost 1 base, and 5 bases stayed unmatched. The CDR3 DNA reads TGTGCCAGCAGCTCTTACAGGGGCGGCACAGATACGCAGTATTTT. This sequence encodes CASSSYRGGTDTQYF.

V and J are TRBV11-3 and TRBJ2-7, with 9 bases matching TRBD1. V lost 5 bases to trimming and J lost 5 bases; unmatched junction nucleotides: 4. The CDR3 length is 13 residues. The germline V gene has CDR1 SGHNT and CDR2 YENEEA. DNA of the CDR3: TGTGCCAGCAGCCCACAGGGGGCAGACGAGCAGTACTTC. Encoded protein: CASSPQGADEQYF.

This clone was recorded many times. CDR3 nucleotides: TGTGCCAGCAGCTCGACAGGGGGCACCGGGGAGCTGTTTTTT. Translating gives CASSSTGGTGELFF. The chain combines TRBV6-5 with TRBJ2-2; 9 bases map to TRBD1. This CDR3 has 14 amino acids. Germline V gene lookup returns CDR1 MNHEY and CDR2 SVGAGI. V was pared by 6 bases and J by 4 bases, with 3 bases of the junction left unmatched.

V gene TRBV4-3 combines with J gene TRBJ2-7; D is uncertain. The V gene's germline CDR1 is LGHNA and CDR2 YSLEER. V lost 0 bases and J 2 bases, leaving 11 bases between the germline ends. The CDR3 runs 15 residues. This CDR3 reads CASSQDKTSTYEQYF. The CDR3 nucleotides read TGCGCCAGCAGCCAAGATAAGACTTCAACCTACGAGCAGTACTTC.

The rearrangement joins TRBV27 to TRBJ2-3; TRBD2 matches at 14 bases. There are 16 residues in the CDR3. Germline CDR1 reads MNHEY; CDR2 reads SMNVEV (reference sequence). J was trimmed by 4 bases and V by 5 bases; bases with no gene match: 5. Here the CDR3 DNA reads TGTGCCAGCAGTAAAAGACTAGCGGGAGGGCCAGATACGCAGTATTTT. Its translation: CASSKRLAGGPDTQYF.